The entry below describes one TCR beta chain. The data were obtained in a study of human T cells and chemical hapten exposure. Study background: Across the whole study, which lasted approximately 5.5 months, patients were given diphenylcyclopropenone on the scalp once a week.

Each CDR3 protein is one row after TCRdb ran MiXCR on the RACE reads. The table records fewer than 350,000 distinct CDR3 sequences, 7.7% of them present only once. The sample's time point: pre-sensitization, week 0. Treatment reported: therapeutic diphenylcyclopropenone sensitization with weekly scalp DPC. Total RNA was isolated from whole blood that had not been fractionated. The source material was whole blood, sampled in connection with sensitization to the hapten diphenylcyclopropenone (DPC). The sequence derives from a man between 18 and 35 years old with alopecia areata. Some clones in this sample may be carry-over from other donors' samples.

The CDR3 protein is CASRIGAEEQYF. In DNA, the CDR3 is TGTGCCAGCCGTATAGGGGCTGAAGAGCAGTACTTC. The V gene is TRBV16, the J gene TRBJ2-7, with D perhaps TRBD1 (5 bases). The CDR3 runs to 12 residues. Germline CDR1 and CDR2: KGHSY and FQNENV. The V end lost 8 bases, the J end lost 7 bases, and 15 bases lay between the germline ends. Filled out from reference TRBV16 and TRBJ2-7, the complete variable domain reads GEEVAQTPKHLVRGEGQKAKLYCAPIKGHSYVFWYQQVLKNEFKFLISFQNENVFDETGMPKERFSAKCLPNSPCSLEIQATKLEDSAVYFCASRIGAEEQYFGPGTRLTVT.